This T cell receptor beta chain was obtained from a study of shared clonotypes between healthy human individuals (TCRdb year 2020). Notes on the research overall: The cohort comprised a couple of women and a few men aged 18 to 49 years. To estimate repertoire size and how much clonotype sharing occurs between individuals, the study deeply sequenced the blood TCR repertoires of roughly 5 healthy adults. Libraries were prepared and TCR repertoires were sequenced by different laboratories using diverse techniques, in order to increase sequencing depth and limit assay-specific biases. Each donor's leukapheresis produced roughly between roughly 0.85 and 10 billion PBMCs. What the authors observed across the whole study: Based on pairwise subsampling, the degree of clonotype sharing among donors was expected to be affected by sequencing depth. Sampling was restricted to blood, and TCR repertoires in tissues likely differ from the TCR repertoires found in blood. Because the study included a small number of donors, the genetic and exposure-history diversity represented was limited.

TCR CDR3 regions were amplified from genomic DNA by multiplex PCR using the deep immunoSEQ assay. Genomic DNA extracted from each cell subset was distributed evenly over all wells of several immunoSEQ 96-well plates, and each plate served as one replicate. For unsorted PBMC, approximately 290 ng of genomic DNA, equivalent to around 33,000 T cell genomes, went into each replicate PCR. Ten immunoSEQ deep assay plates were used to sequence unsorted PBMC genomic DNA. Purified libraries were quantified with a Qubit 3.0 fluorometer, sized on a Bioanalyzer 2100, and re-quantified with the KAPA Library Quantification kit. A separate single-read 150-cycle Illumina NextSeq 550 flow cell was used to sequence each immunoSEQ 96-well plate. The paper's data handling went like this. Because only junctional sequences without quality scores were contained in the immunoSEQ output, filtering matching that applied to full-length reads could not be performed. Sequences were annotated with PyIR, a Python wrapper for IgBLAST v1.9, and V/J genes and CDR3 were assigned using IMGT germline references. Reads were filtered out if the reads had weak V/J assignments (E-value above 1e-6), no CDR3, stop codons, out-of-frame junctions, or ambiguous translated residues. V3J clonotypes were defined by identical inferred V gene, J gene, and CDR3 amino acid sequence. Percentage overlap between repertoires was calculated by dividing the number of shared unique clonotypes by the size of the smaller repertoire. Three approaches were used to assess repertoire richness: RTK rarefaction, the Chao1 estimator, and Recon v2.1 estimates of unobserved clonotypes. TCRdb carries this immuneACCESS record with in-frame sequences only. Its versions omit some clonotypes, under half of them owing to an unresolved V gene in the studies checked, with the rest unexplained. V and J calls and clone size are as listed in that table; D and trimming were resolved from the DNA. Recorded for this sample are about 480,000 clones; 75% to 85% of them occurred a single time. The top ten clonotypes cover approximately 13% of the sample.

Donors were healthy HIV-negative adults with no recently reported acute infections or vaccinations. All donors were Caucasian adults living in Nashville, Tennessee, USA. For unsorted samples, 75 million to 100 million PBMCs were counted and genomic DNA was extracted with the QIAamp DNA Blood Mini kit. Blood was collected by leukapheresis, and PBMCs were isolated by Ficoll-Histopaque density gradient centrifugation and then cryopreserved in liquid nitrogen vapor phase. Worth noting for this clone: Its antigen is unknown. No clone much larger than this one lies a single base away; base qualities are absent.

The CDR3 holds 14 amino acids from the cysteine to the phenylalanine. Left in the record is the CDR3 DNA by itself, 42 bases read in frame from the first base. From V the trimming removes 1 base and from J it removes 11 bases, while the gene matches leave 9 bases of the junction unaccounted for. From the germline V gene, CDR1 is SNHLY and CDR2 is FYNNEI. The TCR was taken from a woman aged 40 to 50 in good health. Some clones in this sample may be carry-over from other donors' samples. Sequenced material: PBMCs. The rearranged chain carries TRBV2 and TRBJ2-5; the central 8 bases match TRBD2. The DNA is TGTGCCAGCAGTGAAGGGACTAGCATCTACCAGCAGTACTTC. This sequence encodes CASSEGTSIYQQYF.